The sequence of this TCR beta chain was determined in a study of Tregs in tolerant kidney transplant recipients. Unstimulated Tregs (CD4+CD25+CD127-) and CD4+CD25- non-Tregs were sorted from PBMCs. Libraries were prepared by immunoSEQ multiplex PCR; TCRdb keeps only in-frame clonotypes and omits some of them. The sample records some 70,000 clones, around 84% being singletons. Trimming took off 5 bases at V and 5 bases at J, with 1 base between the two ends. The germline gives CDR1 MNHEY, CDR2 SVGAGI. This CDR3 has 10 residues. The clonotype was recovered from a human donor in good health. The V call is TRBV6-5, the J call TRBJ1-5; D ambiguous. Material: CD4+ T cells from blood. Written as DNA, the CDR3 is TGTGCCAGCAGTCATCAGCCCCAGCATTTT. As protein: CASSHQPQHF.